These T cell receptor beta chains were read from a single sample in a study of blood T cell repertoires in COVID-19. TCRdb's copy holds only in-frame clones and misses some; the assay was immunoSEQ multiplex PCR. The sample consists of around 200,000 clones, around nine tenths of them appearing once. The sample comprised peripheral blood. These receptors originate from a man aged 18-30 years with active or convalescent COVID-19. CDR3s leave out the opening cysteine and the closing phenylalanine or tryptophan. Rows give clone size only sometimes, using once, few, many, or a class for an expanded clone.

CDR3 length	clone size	V gene	J gene	CDR3 protein
13	-	TRBV27	TRBJ2-7	ASSPRDRVKYEQY
10	-	TRBV5-1	TRBJ2-3	ASSADRDTQY
13	-	TRBV7-9	TRBJ2-2	ASRISGGNTGELF
11	-	TRBV2	TRBJ1-5	ASSERERQPQH
15	-	TRBV21-1	TRBJ2-3	ASSPGPLAASTDTQY
14	few	TRBV7-3	TRBJ2-3	ASSLLAGGSTDTQY
15	once	TRBV18	TRBJ2-1	ASSPQSGSGRAYEQF
11	-	TRBV7-6	TRBJ1-6	ASSSNIISPLH
12	once	TRBV10-3	TRBJ2-1	AINAGRGGHEQF
12	once	TRBV13	TRBJ1-3	ASRETGGTNTIY
13	-	TRBV7-2	TRBJ1-2	ASREKAGYSAGYT
11	-	TRBV12-3/TRBV12-4	TRBJ1-2	ASSSWDSYGYT
14	-	TRBV18	TRBJ2-5	ASSTRHSGTQETQY
13	-	TRBV11-2	TRBJ2-7	ASSWRTSGGNEQY
12	-	TRBV4-3	TRBJ1-4	ASSQVLGREKLF
11	few	TRBV6-6	TRBJ1-2	ASRPRLEKGYT
13	-	TRBV19	TRBJ2-1	ASRPIAGGYNEQF
13	-	TRBV18	TRBJ2-7	ASSPLAGARSEQY